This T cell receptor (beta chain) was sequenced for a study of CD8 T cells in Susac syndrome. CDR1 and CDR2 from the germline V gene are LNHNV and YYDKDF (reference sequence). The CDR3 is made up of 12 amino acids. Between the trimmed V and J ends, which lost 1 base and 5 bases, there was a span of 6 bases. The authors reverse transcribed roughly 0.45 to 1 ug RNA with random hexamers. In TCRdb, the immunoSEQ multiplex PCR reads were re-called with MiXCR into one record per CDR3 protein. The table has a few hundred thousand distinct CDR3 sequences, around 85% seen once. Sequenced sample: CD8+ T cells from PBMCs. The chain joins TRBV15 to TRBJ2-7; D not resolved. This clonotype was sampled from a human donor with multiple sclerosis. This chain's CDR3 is CATSRAAHEQYF. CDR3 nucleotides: TGTGCCACCAGCAGAGCTGCGCACGAGCAGTACTTC.